This TCR beta chain was sequenced for a study of T cell responses to AZD1222 COVID-19 vaccine. Study-wide findings and caveats: The study sampled repertoires only after the peak T cell response.

Concerning this clone: Its antigen is currently unknown.

The protocol was immunoSEQ multiplex PCR, while the TCRdb copy is restricted to in-frame clones and leaves out a portion. The sample has 75,000 to 100,000 clones, about 88% seen once. V dropped 0 bases and J dropped 7; count of bases not matched to a gene: 13. Germline V lookup: CDR1 SGHRS, CDR2 YFSETQ. CDR3 length equals 18 residues. Source: peripheral blood, taken on day 0 of AZD1222 vaccination. The V and J genes are TRBV5-1 and TRBJ2-7, with TRBD2 identical over 13 bases. The clonotype originates from an adult in good health. Here the CDR3 DNA reads TGCGCCAGCAGCTTGGGACTAGCGGGAGGATCCGAACCTAGGGAGCAGTACTTC. Its translation: CASSLGLAGGSEPREQYF.